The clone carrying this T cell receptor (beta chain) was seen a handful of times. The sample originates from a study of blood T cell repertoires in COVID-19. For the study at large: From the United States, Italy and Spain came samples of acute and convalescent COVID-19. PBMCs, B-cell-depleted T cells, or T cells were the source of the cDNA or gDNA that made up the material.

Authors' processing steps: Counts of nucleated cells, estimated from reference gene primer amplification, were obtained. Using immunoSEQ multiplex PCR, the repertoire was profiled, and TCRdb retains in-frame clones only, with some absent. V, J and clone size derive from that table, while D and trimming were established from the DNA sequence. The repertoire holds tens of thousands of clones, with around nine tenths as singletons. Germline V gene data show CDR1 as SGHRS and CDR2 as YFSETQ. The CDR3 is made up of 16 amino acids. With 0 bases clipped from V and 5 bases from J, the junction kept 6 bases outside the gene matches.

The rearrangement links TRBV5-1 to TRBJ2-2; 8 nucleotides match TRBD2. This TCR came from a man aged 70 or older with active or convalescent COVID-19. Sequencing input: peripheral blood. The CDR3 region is CASSLAAASGTGELFF. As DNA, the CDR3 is TGCGCCAGCAGCTTGGCCGCGGCTAGCGGGACCGGGGAGCTGTTTTTT. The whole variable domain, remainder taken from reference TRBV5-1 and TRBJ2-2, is KAGVTQTPRYLIKTRGQQVTLSCSPISGHRSVSWYQQTPGQGLQFLFEYFSETQRNKGNFPGRFSGRQFSNSRSEMNVSTLELGDSALYLCASSLAAASGTGELFFGEGSRLTVL.